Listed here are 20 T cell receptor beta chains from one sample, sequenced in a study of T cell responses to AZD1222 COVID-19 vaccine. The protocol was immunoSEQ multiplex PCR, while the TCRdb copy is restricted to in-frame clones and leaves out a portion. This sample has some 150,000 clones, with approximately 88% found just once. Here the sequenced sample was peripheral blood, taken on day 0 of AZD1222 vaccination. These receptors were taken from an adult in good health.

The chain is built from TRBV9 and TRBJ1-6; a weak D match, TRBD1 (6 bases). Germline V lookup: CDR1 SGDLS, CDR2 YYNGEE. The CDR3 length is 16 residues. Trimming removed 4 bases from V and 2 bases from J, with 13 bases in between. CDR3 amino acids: CASSYQGNTYNSPLHF. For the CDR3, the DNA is TGTGCCAGCAGCTACCAGGGGAACACCTATAATTCACCCCTCCACTTT.

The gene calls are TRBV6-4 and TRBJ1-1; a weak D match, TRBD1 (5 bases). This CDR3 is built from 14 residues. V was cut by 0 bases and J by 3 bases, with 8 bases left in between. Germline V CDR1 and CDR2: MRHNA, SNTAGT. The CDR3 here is CASSDSRGDTEAFF. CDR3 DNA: TGTGCCAGCAGTGACTCGCGGGGGGACACTGAAGCTTTCTTT.

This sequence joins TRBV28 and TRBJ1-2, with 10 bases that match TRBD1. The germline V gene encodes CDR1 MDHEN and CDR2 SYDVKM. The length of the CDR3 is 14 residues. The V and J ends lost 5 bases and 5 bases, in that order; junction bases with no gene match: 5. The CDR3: CASSPTGQGYGYTF. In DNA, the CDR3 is TGTGCCAGCAGTCCTACGGGACAGGGGTATGGCTACACCTTC.

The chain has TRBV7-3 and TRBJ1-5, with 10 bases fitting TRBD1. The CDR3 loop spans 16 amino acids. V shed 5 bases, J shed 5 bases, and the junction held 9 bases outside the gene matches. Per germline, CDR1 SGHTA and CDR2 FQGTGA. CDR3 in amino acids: CASSRTGGRADQPQHF. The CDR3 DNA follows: TGTGCCAGCAGCCGGACAGGGGGACGCGCTGATCAGCCCCAGCATTTT.

CDR3: CASSPDRGWGYTF. In DNA form, the CDR3 reads TGTGCCAGTAGCCCGGACAGGGGATGGGGCTACACCTTC. The rearrangement joins TRBV19 to TRBJ1-2; 9 positions agree with TRBD1. Germline CDR1 and CDR2: LNHDA and SQIVND (reference sequence). There are 13 residues in the CDR3. V lost 6 bases to trimming and J lost 8 bases; unmatched junction nucleotides: 7.

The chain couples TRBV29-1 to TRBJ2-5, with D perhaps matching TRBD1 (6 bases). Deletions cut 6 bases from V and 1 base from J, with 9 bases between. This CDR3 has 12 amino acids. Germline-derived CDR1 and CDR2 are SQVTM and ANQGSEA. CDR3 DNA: TGCAGCGTCCGGGACATCCAAGAGACCCAGTACTTC. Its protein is CSVRDIQETQYF.

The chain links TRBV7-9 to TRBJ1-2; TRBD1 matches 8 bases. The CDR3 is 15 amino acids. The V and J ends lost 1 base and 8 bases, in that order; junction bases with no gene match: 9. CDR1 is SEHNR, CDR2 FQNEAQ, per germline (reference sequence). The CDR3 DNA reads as TGTGCCAGCAGCTTAGTCGGCCAGGGGGCCTACGGCTACACCTTC. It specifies CASSLVGQGAYGYTF.

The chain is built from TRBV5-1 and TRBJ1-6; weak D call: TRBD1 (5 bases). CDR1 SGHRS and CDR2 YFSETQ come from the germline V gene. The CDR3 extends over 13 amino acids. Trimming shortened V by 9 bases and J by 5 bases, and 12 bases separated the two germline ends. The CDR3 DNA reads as TGCGCCACCTCCAGGGAGAATAATTCACCCCTCCACTTT. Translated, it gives CATSRENNSPLHF.

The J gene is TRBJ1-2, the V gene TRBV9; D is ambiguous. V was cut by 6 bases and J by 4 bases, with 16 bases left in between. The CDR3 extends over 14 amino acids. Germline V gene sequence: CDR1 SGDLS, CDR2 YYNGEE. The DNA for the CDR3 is TGTGCCAGCACCCTAGGAGGGTCGACCTATGGCTACACCTTC. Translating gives CASTLGGSTYGYTF.

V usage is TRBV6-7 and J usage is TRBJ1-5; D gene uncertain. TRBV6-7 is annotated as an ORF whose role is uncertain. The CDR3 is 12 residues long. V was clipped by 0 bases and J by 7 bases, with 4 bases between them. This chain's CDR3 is CASSYSRQPQHF. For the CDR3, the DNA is TGTGCCAGCAGTTACTCACGACAGCCCCAGCATTTT.

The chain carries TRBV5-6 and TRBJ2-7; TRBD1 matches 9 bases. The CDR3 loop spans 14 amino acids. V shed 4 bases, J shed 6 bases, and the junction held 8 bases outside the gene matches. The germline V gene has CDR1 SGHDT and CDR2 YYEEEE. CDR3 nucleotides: TGTGCCAGCAGCCGAGGACAGGGGAGAGGCGAGCAGTACTTC. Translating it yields CASSRGQGRGEQYF.

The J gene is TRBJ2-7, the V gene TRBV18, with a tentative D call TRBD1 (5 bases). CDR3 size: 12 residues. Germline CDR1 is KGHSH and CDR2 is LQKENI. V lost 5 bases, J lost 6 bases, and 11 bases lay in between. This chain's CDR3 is CASSKGTGEQYF. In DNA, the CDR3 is TGTGCCAGCTCAAAGGGCACAGGCGAGCAGTACTTC.

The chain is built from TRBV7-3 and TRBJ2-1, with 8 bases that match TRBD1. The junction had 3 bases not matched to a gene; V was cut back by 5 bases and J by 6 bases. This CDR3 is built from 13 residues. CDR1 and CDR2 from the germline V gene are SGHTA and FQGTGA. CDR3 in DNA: TGTGCCAGCAGCATCGACAGGGGCAATGAGCAGTTCTTC. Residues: CASSIDRGNEQFF.

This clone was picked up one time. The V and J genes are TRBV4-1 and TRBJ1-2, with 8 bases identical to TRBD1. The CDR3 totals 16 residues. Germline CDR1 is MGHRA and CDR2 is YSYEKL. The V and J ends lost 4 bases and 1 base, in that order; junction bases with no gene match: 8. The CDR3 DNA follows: TGCGCCAGCAGCCGAAACCAGGGGGCAGGTAACTATGGCTACACCTTC. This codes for CASSRNQGAGNYGYTF.

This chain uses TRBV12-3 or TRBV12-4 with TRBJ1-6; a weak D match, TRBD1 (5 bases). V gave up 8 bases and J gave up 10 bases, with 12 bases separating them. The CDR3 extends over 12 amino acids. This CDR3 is CASLARGSPLHF. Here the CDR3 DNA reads TGTGCCAGCCTAGCAAGGGGCTCACCCCTCCACTTT.

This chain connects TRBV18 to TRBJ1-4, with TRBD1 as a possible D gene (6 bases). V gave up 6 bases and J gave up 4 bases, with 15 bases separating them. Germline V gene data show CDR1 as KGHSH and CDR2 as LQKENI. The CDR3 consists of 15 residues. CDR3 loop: CASSPRQAGNEKLFF. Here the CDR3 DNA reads TGTGCCAGCTCCCCAAGACAGGCGGGTAATGAAAAACTGTTTTTT.

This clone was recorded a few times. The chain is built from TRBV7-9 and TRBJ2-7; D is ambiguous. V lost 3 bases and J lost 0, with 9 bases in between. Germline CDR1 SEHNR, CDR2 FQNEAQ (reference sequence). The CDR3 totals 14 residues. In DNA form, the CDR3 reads TGTGCCAGCAGCTTCGGACGGACCTCCTACGAGCAGTACTTC. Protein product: CASSFGRTSYEQYF.

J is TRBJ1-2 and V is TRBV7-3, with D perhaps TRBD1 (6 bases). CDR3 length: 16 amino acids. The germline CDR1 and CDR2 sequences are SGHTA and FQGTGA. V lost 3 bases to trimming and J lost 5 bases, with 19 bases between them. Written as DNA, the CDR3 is TGTGCCAGCAGCTTTCGGGGCACGACGGGGGCTTATGGCTACACCTTC. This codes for CASSFRGTTGAYGYTF.

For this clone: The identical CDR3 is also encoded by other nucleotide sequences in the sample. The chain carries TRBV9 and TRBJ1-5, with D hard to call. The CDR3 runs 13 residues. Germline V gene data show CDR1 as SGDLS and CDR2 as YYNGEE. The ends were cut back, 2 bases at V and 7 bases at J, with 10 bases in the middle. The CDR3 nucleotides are TGTGCCAGCAGCGTGGCCGAAAGACAGCCCCAGCATTTT. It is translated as CASSVAERQPQHF.

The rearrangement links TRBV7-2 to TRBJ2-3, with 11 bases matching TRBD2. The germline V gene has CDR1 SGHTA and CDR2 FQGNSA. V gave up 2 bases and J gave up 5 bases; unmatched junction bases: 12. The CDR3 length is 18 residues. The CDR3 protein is CASSLNTISGGVVDTQYF. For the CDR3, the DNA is TGTGCCAGCAGCTTAAACACAATTAGCGGGGGGGTAGTAGATACGCAGTATTTT.